These T cell receptor beta chains were read from a single sample in a study of siplizumab effects on memory and regulatory T cells. Libraries were prepared by immunoSEQ multiplex PCR; TCRdb keeps only in-frame clonotypes and omits some of them. In the table there are 110,000 or so clones, around 93% of which are singletons. Sequencing was done on a sample of CD4+ T cells sorted from blood. Receptors were obtained from a human donor in good health. Both conserved end residues are part of each CDR3. D genes are given only for firm matches. Clone sizes are given selectively: once, few, many, or a class where the clone is expanded.

d_call	clone_size	v_call	j_call	cdr3_aa	cdr3_nt
NA	NA	TRBV7-2	TRBJ2-2	CASSPSAIGHINTGELFF	TGTGCCAGCAGCCCCTCGGCCATAGGACACATAAACACCGGGGAGCTGTTTTTT
TRBD1	NA	TRBV30	TRBJ1-1	CAWRQGGNTEAFF	TGTGCCTGGAGACAGGGGGGGAACACTGAAGCTTTCTTT
NA	NA	TRBV6-5	TRBJ1-5	CASSSPNQPQHF	TGTGCCAGCAGTTCTCCGAATCAGCCCCAGCATTTT
TRBD1	NA	TRBV6-5	TRBJ1-2	CASSYGQGQEDGYTF	TGTGCCAGCAGTTACGGACAGGGACAGGAGGATGGCTACACCTTC
NA	NA	TRBV9	TRBJ2-1	CASSVGLVDYNEQFF	TGTGCCAGCAGCGTGGGGCTAGTAGACTACAATGAGCAGTTCTTC
TRBD2	NA	TRBV7-6	TRBJ2-7	CASSLIGGSEQYF	TGTGCCAGCAGCTTGATCGGCGGGAGCGAGCAGTACTTC
TRBD2	NA	TRBV7-3	TRBJ2-1	CASSLRRGNEQFF	TGTGCCAGCAGCTTAAGGCGGGGGAATGAGCAGTTCTTC
NA	once	TRBV9	TRBJ1-5	CASSVGPQENQPQHF	TGTGCCAGCAGCGTAGGGCCACAGGAGAATCAGCCCCAGCATTTT
TRBD1	NA	TRBV7-9	TRBJ2-5	CASRAQGDQATQYF	TGTGCCAGCAGGGCACAGGGGGATCAGGCGACCCAGTACTTC
TRBD2	NA	TRBV27	TRBJ2-1	CASSLLRLAGGLNYNEQFF	TGTGCCAGCAGTTTACTGCGACTAGCGGGAGGGCTTAACTACAATGAGCAGTTCTTC
TRBD1	once	TRBV9	TRBJ2-2	CASSVVMGQGVYTGELFF	TGTGCCAGCAGCGTAGTAATGGGACAGGGGGTCTACACCGGGGAGCTGTTTTTT
TRBD1	NA	TRBV5-1	TRBJ1-5	CASSLGQGEGPQHF	TGCGCCAGCAGCTTGGGACAGGGAGAAGGTCCCCAGCATTTT
TRBD1	NA	TRBV11-3	TRBJ1-1	CASSLGRGPTEAFF	TGTGCCAGCAGCTTAGGGAGGGGGCCAACTGAAGCTTTCTTT
NA	NA	TRBV4-2	TRBJ2-7	CASSQAAGLSSYEQYF	TGTGCCAGCAGCCAAGCCGCGGGGCTGAGCTCCTACGAGCAGTACTTC
TRBD1	NA	TRBV11-3	TRBJ1-1	CATSGTVNTEAFF	TGTGCCACCTCCGGGACAGTGAACACTGAAGCTTTCTTT
TRBD1	NA	TRBV6-5	TRBJ1-2	CASSRDRGIGYTF	TGTGCCAGCAGTCGGGACAGGGGGATTGGCTACACCTTC
NA	NA	TRBV29-1	TRBJ2-7	CSVQTSYEQYF	TGCAGCGTACAGACCTCCTACGAGCAGTACTTC